Here is one T cell receptor beta chain with its context. TCR beta was sequenced from blood CD8+ and CD4+ T cells. The multiple sclerosis controls consisted of treatment-naive patients with relapsing-remitting disease, either stable or active. Purification of the CD8+ and CD4+ T cells relied on negative isolation, and TEMRA cells underwent FACS enrichment. These data originate in a study of CD8 T cells in Susac syndrome. When the RNA was reverse transcribed, random hexamers were used with an input of about 0.45 to 1 ug. The CDR3 of TCR beta was amplified by immunoSEQ multiplex PCR across 54 Vbeta and 13 Jbeta. TCRdb independently ran MiXCR on the immunoSEQ multiplex PCR reads; one entry per CDR3 protein. Of more than 250,000 distinct CDR3 sequences in the sample, about 90% are singletons; the top ten hold more than 0.06%. V dropped 5 bases and J dropped 8 bases, with 10 bases sitting between them. The CDR3 consists of 11 residues. The V gene's germline CDR1 is SGHRS and CDR2 YFSETQ.

The V and J genes are TRBV5-1 and TRBJ1-2; no reliable D call. Sequencing was carried out using CD4+ T cells from PBMCs. The TCR sequence derives from a human donor with multiple sclerosis. CDR3 region: CASRRRVGYTF. Here the CDR3 DNA reads TGCGCCAGCAGACGAAGAGTGGGCTACACCTTC.